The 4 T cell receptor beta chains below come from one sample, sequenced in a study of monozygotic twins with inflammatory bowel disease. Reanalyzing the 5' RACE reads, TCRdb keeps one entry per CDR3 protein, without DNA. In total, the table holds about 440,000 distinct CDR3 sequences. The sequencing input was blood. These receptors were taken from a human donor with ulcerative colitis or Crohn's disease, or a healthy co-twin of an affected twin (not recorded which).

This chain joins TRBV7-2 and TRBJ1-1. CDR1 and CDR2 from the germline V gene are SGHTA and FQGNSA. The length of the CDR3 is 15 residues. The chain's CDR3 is CASSLAPLGNTEAFF. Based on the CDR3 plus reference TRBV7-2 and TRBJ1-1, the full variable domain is GAGVSQSPSNKVTEKGKDVELRCDPISGHTALYWYRQSLGQGLEFLIYFQGNSAPDKSGLPSDRFSAERTGGSVSTLTIQRTQQEDSAVYLCASSLAPLGNTEAFFGQGTRLTVV.

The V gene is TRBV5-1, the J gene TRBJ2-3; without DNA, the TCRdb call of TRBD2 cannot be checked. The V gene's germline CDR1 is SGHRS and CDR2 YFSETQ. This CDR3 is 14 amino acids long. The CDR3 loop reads CASKGGGSTDTQYF.

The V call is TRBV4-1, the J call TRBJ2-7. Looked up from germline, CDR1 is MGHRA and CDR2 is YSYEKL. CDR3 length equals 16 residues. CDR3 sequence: CASSQDRTSISYEQYF.

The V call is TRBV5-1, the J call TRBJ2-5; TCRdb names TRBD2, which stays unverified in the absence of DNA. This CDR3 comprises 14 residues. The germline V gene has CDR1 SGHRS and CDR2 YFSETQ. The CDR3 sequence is CASAQEGGQETQYF. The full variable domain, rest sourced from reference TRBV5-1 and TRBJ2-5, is KAGVTQTPRYLIKTRGQQVTLSCSPISGHRSVSWYQQTPGQGLQFLFEYFSETQRNKGNFPGRFSGRQFSNSRSEMNVSTLELGDSALYLCASAQEGGQETQYFGPGTRLLVL.